This T cell receptor beta chain was retrieved from a study of cytomegalovirus exposure and HLA in healthy donors. Study-level findings and limits: An analysis was carried out later, and it reportedly showed fewer N-insertions in an Asian-associated ancestry cluster than the 666-donor mean.

This clone has a single count. Its specificity is unknown. This CDR3 has 16 amino acids. Germline CDR1 MNHEY, CDR2 SMNVEV (reference sequence). Trimming left V 4 bases short and J 2 bases short, with 16 bases between. The PCR was carried out with 60 Vbeta primers and 13 Jbeta primers. Measured with immunoSEQ multiplex PCR; TCRdb has only the in-frame clones, and not every one. This table has some 93,000 clones, roughly four fifths appearing once. The sample taken for sequencing was PBMCs. This clonotype originated in a middle-aged man in good health and CMV-seronegative. J is TRBJ2-3 and V is TRBV27; possible D gene TRBD2, 6 bases. The CDR3 nucleotides are TGTGCCAGCAGTTCCTGGGACTCACCTAACACAGATACGCAGTATTTT. It specifies CASSSWDSPNTDTQYF.